This TCR beta chain was obtained from a study of cytotoxic CD8 clonotypes in ibrutinib-treated CLL. Study-level background: Response was recorded as partial in roughly 25 patients and complete in 2; at median approximately six years, approximately 15 remained remitted and some 12 had progressed. General observations from the study: Public clonotypes were seen rarely and were contracted or stable on treatment. Circulating CD8+ T-cell counts were tracked by baseline clonality, which exceeded that of age-matched healthy donors.

Comments on this clone: The antigen remains undetermined.

The table came from immunoSEQ multiplex PCR; TCRdb's copy has only in-frame clones and leaves some out. Of 270,000 or so clones in the sample, around 69% were seen once. The CDR3 runs to 15 residues. V was clipped by 0 bases and J by 4 bases; unmatched bases: 1. Germline V gene lookup returns CDR1 SGDLS and CDR2 YYNGEE. This clonotype was sampled from a human donor with chronic lymphocytic leukemia. The chain joins TRBV9 to TRBJ2-1; 10 nucleotides align to TRBD2. Specimen: PBMCs, collected at disease progression, from a patient treated with ibrutinib. The CDR3 sequence is CASSVEAGGYNEQFF. The CDR3 DNA reads TGTGCCAGCAGCGTAGAAGCGGGAGGGTACAATGAGCAGTTCTTC. The whole variable domain, filled in from reference TRBV9 and TRBJ2-1, reads DSGVTQTPKHLITATGQRVTLRCSPRSGDLSVYWYQQSLDQGLQFLIQYYNGEERAKGNILERFSAQQFPDLHSELNLSSLELGDSALYFCASSVEAGGYNEQFFGPGTRLTVL.